This TCR beta chain was sequenced for a study of blood T cell repertoires in COVID-19. Clones were read by immunoSEQ multiplex PCR, and TCRdb kept only the in-frame ones, dropping some. This table has roughly 73,000 clones, around 78% appearing once. V shed 7 bases and J shed 2 bases, with 18 bases lying between them. The germline V gene has CDR1 LNHDA and CDR2 SQIVND (reference sequence). The CDR3 consists of 16 residues. The TCR comes from a human donor in a cohort sampled during active COVID-19. This chain links TRBV19 with TRBJ1-5, with a weak D call TRBD1 (5 bases). The sample comprised peripheral blood. CDR3 in amino acids: CASTSGSVRGNQPQHF. The CDR3 nucleotides read TGTGCCAGTACCTCCGGAAGCGTCAGGGGCAATCAGCCCCAGCATTTT.